These 32 T cell receptor beta chains were all obtained from the same sample, sequenced in a study of T-cell memory formation after mild COVID-19. TCRdb redid the calling of the 5' RACE reads with MiXCR, one entry per CDR3 protein. The sample consists of around 200,000 distinct CDR3 sequences, around 18% of them appearing once. The sample consisted of PBMCs or a T cell subset sorted from them (not recorded which). Receptors were obtained from a man aged 18 to 30 who had mild COVID-19 (a few samples of this study predate the infection). Cell type and time point are not known.

This clonotype turned up a few times. The chain combines TRBV30 with TRBJ2-7, with 8 bases that match TRBD2. CDR3 length: 14 amino acids. V was pared by 2 bases and J by 2 bases, with 5 bases of the junction left unmatched. Germline V gene lookup returns CDR1 GTSNPN and CDR2 SVGIG (reference sequence). The DNA for the CDR3 is TGTGCCTGGAGTAGGCGGGGGGCGACCTACGAGCAGTACTTC. Protein sequence: CAWSRRGATYEQYF.

The CDR3 reads CSATGTGFRQPQHF. The CDR3 DNA sequence: TGCAGTGCTACCGGGACAGGGTTCCGTCAGCCCCAGCATTTT. J is TRBJ1-5 and V is TRBV20-1, with TRBD1 matching 9 bases. The CDR3 contains 14 residues. Germline CDR1 reads DFQATT; CDR2 reads SNEGSKA (reference sequence). The J segment lost 6 bases and the V segment lost 4 bases, leaving 7 bases of the junction unmatched.

This clonotype has a handful of counts. The chain links TRBV4-3 to TRBJ1-4, with no clear D. Trimming took 2 bases from V and 8 from J, leaving 9 bases between them. Per germline, CDR1 LGHNA and CDR2 YSLEER. This CDR3 is built from 13 residues. CDR3 coding DNA: TGCGCCAGCAGCCAAAGTCCCGACGAAAAACTGTTTTTT. Translated, it gives CASSQSPDEKLFF.

A few counts support this clonotype. This chain links TRBV6-5 with TRBJ1-1; D unclear. This CDR3 is built from 12 residues. V dropped 7 bases and J dropped 3 bases, with 9 bases sitting between them. CDR1 and CDR2 (germline): MNHEY, SVGAGI. CDR3 DNA: TGTGCCAGCACCAACGGGGACACTGAAGCTTTCTTT. Its translation: CASTNGDTEAFF.

The chain uses TRBV20-1 and TRBJ1-2; 9 bases are a match to TRBD1. Trimming at V came to 1 base and at J to 8 bases, leaving 5 bases not matched to a gene. The CDR3 totals 13 residues. Per the germline V gene, CDR1 is DFQATT and CDR2 is SNEGSKA (reference sequence). The CDR3: CSARVADRGGYTF. CDR3 DNA sequence: TGCAGTGCTAGAGTAGCGGACAGGGGCGGCTACACCTTC.

The rearrangement uses TRBV4-1 and TRBJ2-1; a possible D gene is TRBD1 (6 bases). Germline V CDR1 and CDR2: MGHRA, YSYEKL. The germline V and J ends were trimmed by 7 bases and 0 bases, with 16 bases remaining between them. CDR3 length: 16 amino acids. The CDR3 nucleotides are TGCGCCAGCAAACTAACAGGGAACCCCTCCTACAATGAGCAGTTCTTC. It specifies CASKLTGNPSYNEQFF.

This clonotype was picked up many times. The rearrangement uses TRBV5-1 and TRBJ2-1; D remains ambiguous. Trimming removed 0 bases from V and 2 bases from J, with 9 bases in between. Per the germline V gene, CDR1 is SGHRS and CDR2 is YFSETQ. The CDR3 totals 15 residues. The CDR3 region has the DNA TGCGCCAGCAGCTTGGTTCCTGGAGCCTACAATGAGCAGTTCTTC. Translation: CASSLVPGAYNEQFF. The full variable domain, in which reference TRBV5-1 and TRBJ2-1 provide the parts outside the CDR3, is KAGVTQTPRYLIKTRGQQVTLSCSPISGHRSVSWYQQTPGQGLQFLFEYFSETQRNKGNFPGRFSGRQFSNSRSEMNVSTLELGDSALYLCASSLVPGAYNEQFFGPGTRLTVL.

This clonotype was observed many times. The chain links TRBV29-1 to TRBJ1-5; tentative D call: TRBD1 (5 bases). The V gene's germline CDR1 is SQVTM and CDR2 ANQGSEA. This CDR3 is 18 amino acids long. Trimming left V 3 bases short and J 4 bases short, with 25 bases between. As DNA, the CDR3 is TGCAGCGTTGACGTCAGGAAATTAGACAGACGGGGAAATCAGCCCCAGCATTTT. This gives the protein CSVDVRKLDRRGNQPQHF.

The CDR3, as DNA: TGCGCCAGCAGCCAGGGGGCAGAAAGCAATCAGCCCCAGCATTTT. Translated: CASSQGAESNQPQHF. The V gene is TRBV5-1, the J gene TRBJ1-5, with 8 bases lining up with TRBD1. Germline loops: CDR1 SGHRS, CDR2 YFSETQ. V was clipped by 4 bases and J by 1 base; unmatched bases: 4. This CDR3 has 15 residues.

This clonotype has at least ten counts. V is TRBV2 and J is TRBJ2-1; 11 bases fit TRBD1. Germline V gene data show CDR1 as SNHLY and CDR2 as FYNNEI. With 0 bases clipped from V and 8 bases from J, the junction kept 3 bases outside the gene matches. The CDR3 is made up of 15 amino acids. The CDR3 nucleotides read TGTGCCAGCAGTGAAGCGAGGACAGGGGGCGATGAGCAGTTCTTC. This translates into CASSEARTGGDEQFF.

This clonotype has more than one count but fewer than ten. The rearrangement joins TRBV6-2 or TRBV6-3 to TRBJ1-5; D unresolved. V was clipped by 1 base and J by 1 base, with 2 bases between them. Germline assignment: CDR1 MNHEY and CDR2 SVGEGT. CDR3 size: 13 residues. CDR3 amino acids: CASSYWSNQPQHF. CDR3 DNA: TGTGCCAGCAGTTACTGGAGCAATCAGCCCCAGCATTTT.

This chain uses TRBV11-2 with TRBJ1-2, with 8 bases matching TRBD1. Germline CDR1 SGHAT, CDR2 FQNNGV. V lost 4 bases, J lost 2 bases, and 9 bases stayed unmatched. This CDR3 has 16 amino acids. In DNA form, the CDR3 reads TGTGCCAGCAGCTCACTCAAGAGGACAGGGAACTATGGCTACACCTTC. It encodes CASSSLKRTGNYGYTF.

Many counts were recorded for this clonotype. V is TRBV20-1 and J is TRBJ2-3, with D possibly called TRBD1 or TRBD2 (5 bases each). Germline-derived CDR1 and CDR2 are DFQATT and SNEGSKA (reference sequence). Trimming shortened V by 5 bases and J by 9 bases, and 15 bases separated the two germline ends. The CDR3 covers 12 residues. CDR3 protein: CSAGPSWGTQYF. CDR3 in DNA: TGCAGTGCTGGACCCTCCTGGGGGACGCAGTATTTT.

The gene calls are TRBV7-6 and TRBJ2-7; 8 bases map to TRBD1. Germline V CDR1 and CDR2: SGHVS, FNYEAQ. Germline trimming cut 5 bases from V and 4 bases from J; bases unmatched to any gene: 10. This CDR3 comprises 15 residues. The CDR3 sequence: CASSTGQGGLYEQYF. CDR3 coding DNA: TGTGCCAGCAGCACCGGACAGGGAGGTTTGTACGAGCAGTACTTC.

This chain links TRBV3-1 with TRBJ2-3; 9 bases map to TRBD2. The CDR3 contains 15 residues. V dropped 8 bases and J dropped 3; count of bases not matched to a gene: 9. Germline-derived CDR1 and CDR2 are LGHDT and YNNKEL (reference sequence). The CDR3: CASAVGGGVTDTQYF. The CDR3 DNA reads TGTGCCAGCGCAGTCGGCGGGGGGGTGACAGATACGCAGTATTTT.

The chain couples TRBV4-3 to TRBJ2-2; perhaps TRBD1 as D (6 bases). The CDR3 loop spans 16 amino acids. Germline assignment: CDR1 LGHNA and CDR2 YSLEER. Deletions cut 1 base from V and 9 bases from J, with 18 bases between. The CDR3 is CASSQGSGAVSRELFF. CDR3 coding DNA: TGCGCCAGCAGCCAAGGTTCAGGGGCGGTCTCCCGGGAGCTGTTTTTT.

This clonotype turned up a few times. V gene TRBV6-5 combines with J gene TRBJ1-4, with D unresolved. The CDR3 length is 13 residues. Trimming removed 4 bases at V and 2 bases at J, with 5 bases between. Germline loops: CDR1 MNHEY, CDR2 SVGAGI. DNA of the CDR3: TGTGCCAGCAGTTCTAACACTAATGAAAAACTGTTTTTT. Translation: CASSSNTNEKLFF.

This clonotype has a handful of counts. The rearrangement links TRBV20-1 to TRBJ1-1; maybe TRBD1 (5 bases). The CDR3 runs to 12 residues. In germline, CDR1 is DFQATT, CDR2 SNEGSKA (reference sequence). Trimming removed 5 bases at V and 0 bases at J, with 7 bases between. CDR3 DNA sequence: TGCAGTGCTCTACAGGTGAACACTGAAGCTTTCTTT. Protein product: CSALQVNTEAFF.

This clonotype was counted only a few times. The J gene is TRBJ1-1, the V gene TRBV7-9, with a tentative D call TRBD1 (5 bases). The CDR3 is 15 amino acids. In germline, CDR1 is SEHNR, CDR2 FQNEAQ (reference sequence). The V and J ends lost 1 base and 3 bases respectively, with 12 bases between them. CDR3 sequence: CASSLGLEGYTEAFF. For the CDR3, the DNA is TGTGCCAGCAGCTTAGGCCTTGAGGGGTACACTGAAGCTTTCTTT.

This clonotype was observed at least ten times. The gene calls are TRBV5-1 and TRBJ2-5; 7 bases map to TRBD1. The V gene's germline CDR1 is SGHRS and CDR2 YFSETQ. Trimming at V came to 0 bases and at J to 5 bases, leaving 7 bases not matched to a gene. The CDR3 has 15 residues. CDR3 residues: CASSLGQGLIETQYF. In DNA, the CDR3 is TGCGCCAGCAGCTTGGGACAGGGTTTGATCGAGACCCAGTACTTC.

This chain joins TRBV6-6 and TRBJ2-2; TRBD1 is a possible D gene (5 bases). The CDR3 is 16 amino acids. The V gene lost 2 bases and the J gene lost 0 bases, with 10 bases spanning the gap. Per germline, CDR1 MNHNY and CDR2 SVGAGI (reference sequence). The CDR3 reads CASSYPHRSNTGELFF. CDR3 nucleotides: TGTGCCAGCAGTTACCCCCACAGGTCGAACACCGGGGAGCTGTTTTTT.

This sequence joins TRBV6-2 or TRBV6-3 and TRBJ2-5; 7 bases are shared with TRBD2. V trimming: 6 bases; J trimming: 2 bases; junction bases outside the gene matches: 6. The length of the CDR3 is 14 residues. From germline, CDR1 is MNHEY and CDR2 SVGEGT. The CDR3 DNA sequence: TGTGCCAGCAGAGGGACTACCCAGCAAGAGACCCAGTACTTC. Its translation: CASRGTTQQETQYF.

There are a few counts of this clonotype. The chain carries TRBV24-1 and TRBJ2-5, with a weak D call TRBD1 (5 bases). Between the trimmed V and J ends, which lost 0 bases and 4 bases, there was a span of 5 bases. The CDR3 has 13 residues. Per the germline V gene, CDR1 is KGHDR and CDR2 is SFDVKD. As DNA, the CDR3 is TGTGCCACCAGTGATTTGAGGGGAGAGACCCAGTACTTC. It encodes CATSDLRGETQYF.

This clonotype was seen a few times. The chain links TRBV20-1 to TRBJ2-3; D unresolved. The CDR3 contains 15 residues. Trimming left V 1 base short and J 2 bases short, with 13 bases between. Germline V CDR1 and CDR2: DFQATT, SNEGSKA (reference sequence). The CDR3 loop reads CSARAPLISTDTQYF. CDR3 coding DNA: TGCAGTGCTAGAGCCCCACTGATCTCCACAGATACGCAGTATTTT.

This chain connects TRBV7-9 to TRBJ2-3; the D is unclear. The V end lost 1 base, the J end lost 2 bases, and 10 bases lay between the germline ends. This CDR3 is 15 amino acids long. Germline V gene sequence: CDR1 SEHNR, CDR2 FQNEAQ (reference sequence). The CDR3 is CASSLGLGYTDTQYF. Here the CDR3 DNA reads TGTGCCAGCAGCTTAGGGCTCGGGTACACAGATACGCAGTATTTT.

V gene TRBV20-1 combines with J gene TRBJ1-1; possibly TRBD1 for D (6 bases). The ends were cut back, 5 bases at V and 1 base at J, with 11 bases in the middle. Germline V lookup: CDR1 DFQATT, CDR2 SNEGSKA (reference sequence). The CDR3 is made up of 13 amino acids. CDR3 DNA sequence: TGCAGTGCTGGAAAGGGACAGAACACTGAAGCTTTCTTT. Protein: CSAGKGQNTEAFF.

The chain links TRBV7-2 to TRBJ1-2, with 9 bases matching TRBD1. There are 14 residues in the CDR3. Germline V gene data show CDR1 as SGHTA and CDR2 as FQGNSA. The V gene end was trimmed by 4 bases and the J gene end by 7 bases; junction bases not matched to a gene: 7. DNA of the CDR3: TGTGCCAGCAGCTGGGACAGGGACCGCGTTGGCTACACCTTC. As protein: CASSWDRDRVGYTF. Based on the CDR3 plus reference TRBV7-2 and TRBJ1-2, the full variable domain is GAGVSQSPSNKVTEKGKDVELRCDPISGHTALYWYRQSLGQGLEFLIYFQGNSAPDKSGLPSDRFSAERTGGSVSTLTIQRTQQEDSAVYLCASSWDRDRVGYTFGSGTRLTVV.

This chain connects TRBV7-9 to TRBJ2-2; D unresolved. V shed 6 bases and J shed 0 bases, with 14 bases lying between them. The CDR3 consists of 16 residues. Germline loops: CDR1 SEHNR, CDR2 FQNEAQ (reference sequence). CDR3 nucleotides: TGTGCCAGCAGGTCCAAGCCGGGCTCGAACACCGGGGAGCTGTTTTTT. Protein sequence: CASRSKPGSNTGELFF.

The J gene is TRBJ2-1, the V gene TRBV4-3; the D gene is possibly TRBD1 (6 bases). Trimming removed 3 bases at V and 2 bases at J, with 11 bases between. The CDR3 length is 15 residues. From germline, CDR1 is LGHNA and CDR2 YSLEER. The CDR3: CASSQNRETYNEQFF. The CDR3 nucleotides are TGCGCCAGCAGCCAGAACAGGGAAACCTACAATGAGCAGTTCTTC.

This clonotype was counted between two and nine times. The V call is TRBV6-2 or TRBV6-3, the J call TRBJ1-5; TRBD1 agrees at 8 bases. The CDR3 is 12 amino acids. Germline V CDR1 and CDR2: MNHEY, SVGEGT. CDR3 coding DNA: TGTGCTACTGGACGAACAGGGGGGCCCCAGCATTTT. Its translation: CATGRTGGPQHF.

V is TRBV6-1 and J is TRBJ2-3; 8 bases are a match to TRBD2. CDR3 length equals 15 residues. Germline V gene lookup returns CDR1 MNHNS and CDR2 SASEGT. J was trimmed by 2 bases and V by 4 bases; bases with no gene match: 5. CDR3 coding DNA: TGTGCCAGCAGTGTGACGGGGGGGATCACAGATACGCAGTATTTT. This translates into CASSVTGGITDTQYF.

The DNA of the CDR3 is TGCAGTGCTAGGTACCAGGGGTCTTCCGAGACCCAGTACTTC. It translates to CSARYQGSSETQYF. This rearrangement joins TRBV20-1 to TRBJ2-5; possibly TRBD1 for D (6 bases). The CDR3 is made up of 14 amino acids. With 3 bases removed from V and 5 bases from J, the gap between germline ends came to 16 bases. Germline CDR1 DFQATT, CDR2 SNEGSKA (reference sequence).